This TCR beta chain was recovered during a study of blood T cell repertoires in COVID-19. The data were produced by immunoSEQ multiplex PCR, yet TCRdb's version contains in-frame clones alone and is incomplete. The sample contains about 270,000 clones, around nine tenths of which appear only once. The germline gives CDR1 LNHDA, CDR2 SQIVND (reference sequence). The length of the CDR3 is 14 residues. V lost 6 bases and J 9 bases, leaving 15 bases between the germline ends. The chain joins TRBV19 to TRBJ1-6; no definite D call. The sequence derives from a man in his forties with active or convalescent COVID-19. Sequenced: peripheral blood. The CDR3 loop reads CASSNGRDSSPLHF. In DNA form, the CDR3 reads TGTGCCAGTAGCAACGGACGGGATAGTTCACCCCTCCACTTT.